This TCR beta chain came from a study of vaccination effects on CD4 cells after COVID-19. General study points: Clones from infection and from vaccination both contracted markedly late after vaccination.

Sequencing was performed with immunoSEQ multiplex PCR; in TCRdb, only in-frame clones are kept and a portion is missing. This sample yields 70,000 to 75,000 clones, of which approximately 80% are seen a single time; roughly 2% belongs to the top ten. This CDR3 has 15 residues. The germline V gene has CDR1 KGHSH and CDR2 LQKENI. V was shortened by 3 bases and J by 5 bases, with 16 bases between the two germline ends. The culture ran for less than 12 days, and then CD4+ T cells were isolated. Regarding this clone: Its specificity is unknown.

The sequenced sample was CD4+ T cells from PBMCs cultured without peptide, obtained before COVID-19 vaccination. The receptor was isolated from a human donor who received a COVID-19 vaccine. The chain links TRBV18 to TRBJ2-5; D not resolved. The chain's CDR3 is CASSPMLGREETQYF. The CDR3 nucleotides are TGTGCCAGCTCACCGATGCTAGGCCGTGAGGAGACCCAGTACTTC.